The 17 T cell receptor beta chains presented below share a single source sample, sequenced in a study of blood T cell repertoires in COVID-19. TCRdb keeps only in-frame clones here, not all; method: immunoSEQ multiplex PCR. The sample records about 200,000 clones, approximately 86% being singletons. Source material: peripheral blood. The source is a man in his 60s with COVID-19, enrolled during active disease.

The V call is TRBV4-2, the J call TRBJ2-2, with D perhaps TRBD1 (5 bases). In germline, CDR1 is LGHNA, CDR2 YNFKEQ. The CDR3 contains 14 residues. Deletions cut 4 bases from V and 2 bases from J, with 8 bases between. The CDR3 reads CASSLDSNTGELFF. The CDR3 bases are TGTGCCAGCAGCCTTGACAGCAACACCGGGGAGCTGTTTTTT.

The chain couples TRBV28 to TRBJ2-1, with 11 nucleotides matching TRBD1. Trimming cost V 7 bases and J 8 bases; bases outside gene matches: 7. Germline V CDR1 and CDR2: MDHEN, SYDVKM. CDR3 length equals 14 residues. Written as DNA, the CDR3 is TGTGCCAGCATTCCCGGACAGGGGGCGCATGAGCAGTTCTTC. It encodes CASIPGQGAHEQFF.

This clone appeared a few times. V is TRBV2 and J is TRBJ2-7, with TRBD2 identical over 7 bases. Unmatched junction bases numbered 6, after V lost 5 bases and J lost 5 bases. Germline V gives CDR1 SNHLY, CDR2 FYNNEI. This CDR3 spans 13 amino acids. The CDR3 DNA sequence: TGTGCCAGCAGTCCTAGCGGTCCACACGAGCAGTACTTC. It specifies CASSPSGPHEQYF.

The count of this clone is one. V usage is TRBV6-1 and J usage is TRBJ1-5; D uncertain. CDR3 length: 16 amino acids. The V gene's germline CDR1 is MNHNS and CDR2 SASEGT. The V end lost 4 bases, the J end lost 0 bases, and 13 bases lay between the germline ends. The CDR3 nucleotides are TGTGCCAGCAGTGCCCCTCGAGGAGGTAGCAATCAGCCCCAGCATTTT. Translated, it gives CASSAPRGGSNQPQHF.

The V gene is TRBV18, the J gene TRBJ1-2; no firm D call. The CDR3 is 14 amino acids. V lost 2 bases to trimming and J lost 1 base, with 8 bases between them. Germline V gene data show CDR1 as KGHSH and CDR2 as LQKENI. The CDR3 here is CASSPSSDNYGYTF. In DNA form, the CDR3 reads TGTGCCAGCTCACCATCTAGCGATAACTATGGCTACACCTTC.

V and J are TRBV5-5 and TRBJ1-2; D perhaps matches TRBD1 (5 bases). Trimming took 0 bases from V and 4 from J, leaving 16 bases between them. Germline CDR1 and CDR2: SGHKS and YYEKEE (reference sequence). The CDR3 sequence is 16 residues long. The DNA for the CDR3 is TGTGCCAGCAGCTTGGAAGGGGAGGGATCAATCTATGGCTACACCTTC. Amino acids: CASSLEGEGSIYGYTF.

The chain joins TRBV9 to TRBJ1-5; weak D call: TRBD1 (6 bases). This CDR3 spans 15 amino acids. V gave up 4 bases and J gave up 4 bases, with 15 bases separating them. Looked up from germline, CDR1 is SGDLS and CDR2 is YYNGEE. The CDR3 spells CASSPEGTLNQPQHF. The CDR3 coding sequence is TGTGCCAGCAGCCCTGAAGGGACACTAAATCAGCCCCAGCATTTT.

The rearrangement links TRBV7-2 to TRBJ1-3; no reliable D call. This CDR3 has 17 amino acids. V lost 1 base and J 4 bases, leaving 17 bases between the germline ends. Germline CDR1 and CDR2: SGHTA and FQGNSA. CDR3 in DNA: TGTGCCAGCAGCTTAGATCGGTTTGGGCATCTGGGAAACACCATATATTTT. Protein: CASSLDRFGHLGNTIYF. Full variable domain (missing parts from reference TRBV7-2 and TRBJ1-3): GAGVSQSPSNKVTEKGKDVELRCDPISGHTALYWYRQSLGQGLEFLIYFQGNSAPDKSGLPSDRFSAERTGGSVSTLTIQRTQQEDSAVYLCASSLDRFGHLGNTIYFGEGSWLTVV.

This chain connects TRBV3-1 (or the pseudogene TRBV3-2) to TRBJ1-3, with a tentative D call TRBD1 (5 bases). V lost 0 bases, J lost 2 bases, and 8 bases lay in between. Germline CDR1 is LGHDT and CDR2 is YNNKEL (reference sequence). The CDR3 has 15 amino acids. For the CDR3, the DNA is TGTGCCAGCAGCCAAGATAGGGGCCCTGGAAACACCATATATTTT. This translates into CASSQDRGPGNTIYF.

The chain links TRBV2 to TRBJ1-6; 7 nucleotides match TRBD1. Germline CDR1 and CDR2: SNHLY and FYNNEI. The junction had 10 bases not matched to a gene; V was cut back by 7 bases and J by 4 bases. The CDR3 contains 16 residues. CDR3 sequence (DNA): TGTGCCAGCATCAGGGGATTACAGGGGTATAATTCACCCCTCCACTTT. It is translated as CASIRGLQGYNSPLHF. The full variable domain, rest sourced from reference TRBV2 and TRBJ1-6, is EPEVTQTPSHQVTQMGQEVILRCVPISNHLYFYWYRQILGQKVEFLVSFYNNEISEKSEIFDDQFSVERPDGSNFTLKIRSTKLEDSAMYFCASIRGLQGYNSPLHFGNGTRLTVT.

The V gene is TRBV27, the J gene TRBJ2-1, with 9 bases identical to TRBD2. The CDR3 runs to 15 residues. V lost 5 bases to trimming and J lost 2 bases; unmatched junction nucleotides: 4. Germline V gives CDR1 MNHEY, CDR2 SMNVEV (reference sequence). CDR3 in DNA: TGTGCCAGCAGTCGTCCTAGCGGGACCTACAATGAGCAGTTCTTC. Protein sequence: CASSRPSGTYNEQFF.

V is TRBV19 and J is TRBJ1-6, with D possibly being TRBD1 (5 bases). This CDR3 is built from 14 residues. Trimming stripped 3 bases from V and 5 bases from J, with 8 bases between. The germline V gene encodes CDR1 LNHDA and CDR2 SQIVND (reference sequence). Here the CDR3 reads CASSIAGNNSPLHF. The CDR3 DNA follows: TGTGCCAGTAGTATTGCAGGGAATAATTCACCCCTCCACTTT.

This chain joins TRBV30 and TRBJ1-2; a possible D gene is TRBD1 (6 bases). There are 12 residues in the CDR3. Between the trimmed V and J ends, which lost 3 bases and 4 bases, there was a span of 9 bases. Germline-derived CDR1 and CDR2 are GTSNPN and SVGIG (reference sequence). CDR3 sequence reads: CAWRDRRYGYTF. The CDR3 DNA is TGTGCCTGGAGGGACAGACGCTATGGCTACACCTTC. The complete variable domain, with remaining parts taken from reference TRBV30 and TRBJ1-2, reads SQTIHQWPATLVQPVGSPLSLECTVEGTSNPNLYWYRQAAGRGLQLLFYSVGIGQISSEVPQNLSASRPQDRQFILSSKKLLLSDSGFYLCAWRDRRYGYTFGSGTRLTVV.

In DNA form, the CDR3 reads TGTGCCAGCAGCCTTACCGGGACTAGAGAGACCCAGTACTTC. Amino acids: CASSLTGTRETQYF. The chain couples TRBV3-1 (or the pseudogene TRBV3-2) to TRBJ2-5, with 8 bases fitting TRBD2. CDR3 length equals 14 residues. Germline CDR1 and CDR2: LGHDT and YNNKEL (reference sequence). Unmatched junction bases numbered 5, after V lost 4 bases and J lost 4 bases.

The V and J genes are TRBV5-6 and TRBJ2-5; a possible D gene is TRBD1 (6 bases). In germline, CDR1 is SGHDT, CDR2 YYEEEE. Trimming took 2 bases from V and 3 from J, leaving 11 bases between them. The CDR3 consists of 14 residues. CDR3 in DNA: TGTGCCAGCAGCTTACAGGGTGTAAAAGAGACCCAGTACTTC. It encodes CASSLQGVKETQYF.

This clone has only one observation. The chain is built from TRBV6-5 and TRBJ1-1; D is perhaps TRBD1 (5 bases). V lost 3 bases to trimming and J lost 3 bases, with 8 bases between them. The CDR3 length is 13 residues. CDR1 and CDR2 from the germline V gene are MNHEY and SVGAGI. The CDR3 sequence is CASSYRGDTEAFF. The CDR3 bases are TGTGCCAGCAGTTATCGGGGGGACACTGAAGCTTTCTTT.

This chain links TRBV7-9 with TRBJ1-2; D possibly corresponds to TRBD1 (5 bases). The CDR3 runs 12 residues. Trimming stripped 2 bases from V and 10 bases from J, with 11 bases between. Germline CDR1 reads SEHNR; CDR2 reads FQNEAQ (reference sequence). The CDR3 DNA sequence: TGTGCCAGCAGCTTACAGGGCCCAGACTACACCTTC. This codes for CASSLQGPDYTF. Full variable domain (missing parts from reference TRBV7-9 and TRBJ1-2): DTGVSQNPRHKITKRGQNVTFRCDPISEHNRLYWYRQTLGQGPEFLTYFQNEAQLEKSRLLSDRFSAERPKGSFSTLEIQRTEQGDSAMYLCASSLQGPDYTFGSGTRLTVV.